This record concerns one T cell receptor beta chain sequence. The sample originates from a study of CD8+ T cells in alopecia areata. Study as a whole: A 6-month period off drug followed tofacitinib, which lasted 6 to 18 months.

Treatment here: oral pan-JAK inhibitor, 5-10 mg twice daily. Per germline, CDR1 SQVTM and CDR2 ANQGSEA. The V gene lost 6 bases and the J gene lost 1 base, with 8 bases spanning the gap. The CDR3 spans 12 residues. RNA extraction was followed by reverse transcription into cDNA, which acted as the sequencing template. TCRdb's copy holds only in-frame clones and misses some; the assay was immunoSEQ multiplex PCR. This repertoire shows some 160,000 clones, about three fifths found once; its top ten account for around 0.91%. The chain employs TRBV29-1 and TRBJ2-3; D is unclear. The receptor comes from a human donor with alopecia areata. The input for sequencing was CD4+ T cells sorted from blood, taken at week 4, from a patient treated with tofacitinib. CDR3 amino acids: CSVGPGTDTQYF. The CDR3 nucleotides are TGCAGCGTCGGACCTGGCACAGATACGCAGTATTTT.